A selection of T cell receptor beta chains follows, all from one sample in a study of cytomegalovirus exposure and HLA in healthy donors. Clones were read by immunoSEQ multiplex PCR, and TCRdb kept only the in-frame ones, dropping some. This table holds 150,000 or so clones, over 60% found once. Sequenced input: PBMCs. All receptors derive from a man between 40 and 49 years old in good health and CMV-seropositive. The CDR3 runs from the conserved cysteine through the conserved F or W. The D gene is left open where the match is weak. Where a row states a size, it is once, few, many or the class of an expanded clone; other rows omit it.

abundance | d_gene | j_gene | v_gene | CDR3aa | CDR3nt
. | TRBD1 | TRBJ2-2 | TRBV19 | CASTPGQGYGELFF | TGTGCCAGTACTCCGGGACAGGGGTACGGGGAGCTGTTTTTT
. | . | TRBJ2-2 | TRBV21-1 | CASSGLAGDGGELFF | TGTGCCAGCAGTGGACTAGCGGGAGATGGCGGGGAGCTGTTTTTT
. | . | TRBJ1-4 | TRBV28 | CASSLIGHRTEKLFF | TGTGCCAGCAGTTTAATCGGACACCGAACGGAAAAACTGTTTTTT
. | TRBD1 | TRBJ1-1 | TRBV7-9 | CASSPGQGAAFF | TGTGCCAGCAGCCCGGGACAGGGGGCGGCTTTCTTT
once | TRBD1 | TRBJ1-2 | TRBV5-4 | CASSDRTGENYGYTF | TGTGCCAGCAGCGATAGGACAGGAGAAAACTATGGCTACACCTTC
. | TRBD2 | TRBJ2-7 | TRBV5-1 | CASSPRTSGVYEQYF | TGCGCCAGCAGCCCGAGGACTAGCGGAGTATACGAGCAGTACTTC
. | . | TRBJ2-4 | TRBV4-3 | CASSQATGKNSQYF | TGCGCCAGCAGCCAAGCTACAGGTAAAAACAGTCAGTACTTC
. | . | TRBJ2-1 | TRBV27 | CASSLLGAGKGEVSEQFF | TGTGCCAGCAGTTTATTGGGAGCTGGGAAGGGCGAGGTCAGTGAGCAGTTCTTC
. | . | TRBJ2-7 | TRBV5-1 | CASSQDRLTYEQYF | TGCGCCAGCAGCCAGGACAGACTCACCTACGAGCAGTACTTC
. | . | TRBJ1-2 | TRBV27 | CASSLTRGYGYTF | TGTGCCAGCAGCCTTACGCGGGGTTATGGCTACACCTTC
. | TRBD1 | TRBJ2-7 | TRBV19 | CASSAGTGGSYEQYF | TGTGCCAGTAGCGCCGGGACAGGGGGCTCCTACGAGCAGTACTTC
. | . | TRBJ2-7 | TRBV7-9 | CASSHDRISYEQYF | TGTGCCAGCAGCCACGACAGAATCTCCTACGAGCAGTACTTC
. | TRBD1 | TRBJ2-6 | TRBV2 | CASTTGEGANVLTF | TGTGCCAGCACCACAGGGGAAGGGGCCAACGTCCTGACTTTC
. | TRBD2 | TRBJ2-1 | TRBV5-1 | CASSLALAGASYNEQFF | TGCGCCAGCAGCTTGGCCCTAGCGGGAGCTTCCTACAATGAGCAGTTCTTC
. | . | TRBJ1-1 | TRBV6-1 | CASRVFGGNTEAFF | TGTGCCAGCAGGGTCTTTGGCGGAAACACTGAAGCTTTCTTT
. | . | TRBJ2-7 | TRBV27 | CASSIGLGAVSYEQYF | TGTGCCAGCAGTATCGGCCTGGGGGCCGTCTCCTACGAGCAGTACTTC
. | TRBD1 | TRBJ2-5 | TRBV27 | CASRDGQGAWETQYF | TGTGCCAGCAGGGACGGACAGGGCGCTTGGGAGACCCAGTACTTC
few | TRBD2 | TRBJ2-1 | TRBV7-6 | CASSLGGLAGYNEQFF | TGTGCCAGCAGCTTGGGAGGACTAGCGGGTTACAATGAGCAGTTCTTC
. | TRBD2 | TRBJ2-5 | TRBV7-2 | CASSPRSGSGETQYF | TGTGCCAGCAGCCCGCGGAGCGGGAGTGGAGAGACCCAGTACTTC
. | . | TRBJ1-4 | TRBV7-2 | CASSLVRGEGTNEKLFF | TGTGCCAGCAGCTTAGTTCGCGGGGAGGGGACTAATGAAAAACTGTTTTTT
. | TRBD2 | TRBJ2-3 | TRBV7-6 | CASSLNSGRDTQYF | TGTGCCAGCAGCTTGAACAGCGGGAGAGATACGCAGTATTTT
. | TRBD1 | TRBJ1-2 | TRBV6-1 | CASTEQGDYGYTF | TGTGCCAGCACTGAACAGGGGGACTATGGCTACACCTTC
. | TRBD1 | TRBJ2-7 | TRBV27 | CASSRLHDRVRGNEQYF | TGTGCCAGCAGCAGGTTACACGACAGGGTTCGTGGCAACGAGCAGTACTTC
. | TRBD2 | TRBJ2-7 | TRBV4-2 | CASSQDLAGPHYEQYF | TGTGCCAGCAGCCAAGACCTAGCGGGGCCACACTACGAGCAGTACTTC
. | TRBD1 | TRBJ1-2 | TRBV19 | CASSIQGANYGYTF | TGTGCCAGTAGTATACAGGGGGCGAACTATGGCTACACCTTC
. | . | TRBJ1-1 | TRBV4-1 | CASSQGVLSEAFF | TGCGCCAGCAGCCAAGGTGTTCTGTCGGAAGCTTTCTTT
. | TRBD1 | TRBJ1-3 | TRBV18 | CASSKRGQGTWGTSGNTIYF | TGTGCCAGCTCCAAGCGGGGACAGGGGACCTGGGGAACCTCTGGAAACACCATATATTTT
once | . | TRBJ2-5 | TRBV29-1 | CSVEGDTSEETQYF | TGCAGCGTTGAGGGGGACACTTCAGAAGAGACCCAGTACTTC
. | TRBD2 | TRBJ2-2 | TRBV2 | CASRGIAGDTGELFF | TGTGCCAGCAGAGGAATAGCGGGAGACACCGGGGAGCTGTTTTTT
. | TRBD2 | TRBJ2-5 | TRBV25-1 | CASSLAGGEQYF | TGTGCCAGCAGCCTAGCGGGAGGAGAGCAGTACTTC
. | . | TRBJ2-7 | TRBV6-4 | CASRANYEQYF | TGTGCCAGCAGGGCCAATTACGAGCAGTACTTC
few | . | TRBJ1-4 | TRBV10-3 | CAISSGHLGEKLFF | TGTGCCATCAGTTCGGGACACCTAGGGGAAAAACTGTTTTTT
. | TRBD2 | TRBJ2-1 | TRBV7-8 | CASSSGGEGPHNEQFF | TGTGCCAGCAGCTCCGGAGGGGAGGGGCCCCACAATGAGCAGTTCTTC
once | TRBD2 | TRBJ2-1 | TRBV5-4 | CASSREGGPHSYNEQFF | TGTGCCAGCAGTCGGGAGGGCGGGCCTCACTCCTACAATGAGCAGTTCTTC
. | TRBD1 | TRBJ1-1 | TRBV7-9 | CASSSQGANTEAFF | TGTGCCAGCAGCTCACAGGGGGCGAACACTGAAGCTTTCTTT
few | . | TRBJ2-7 | TRBV21-1 | CASGRQGYEQYF | TGTGCCAGCGGAAGACAGGGCTACGAGCAGTACTTC
. | TRBD1 | TRBJ1-2 | TRBV5-1 | CASSLGDRGREGYTF | TGCGCCAGCAGCTTGGGGGACAGGGGGCGCGAGGGCTACACCTTC
. | . | TRBJ1-1 | TRBV7-8 | CASSLERSGAFF | TGTGCCAGCAGCTTAGAGAGATCGGGAGCTTTCTTT
. | TRBD1 | TRBJ2-1 | TRBV2 | CASTPRQGGNEQFF | TGTGCCAGCACCCCCAGACAGGGCGGCAATGAGCAGTTCTTC
. | . | TRBJ2-3 | TRBV18 | CASSPPGDTQYF | TGTGCCAGCTCACCCCCGGGAGATACGCAGTATTTT
. | TRBD1 | TRBJ1-1 | TRBV5-6 | CASSQRQGWGTEAFF | TGTGCCAGCAGCCAACGACAGGGTTGGGGCACTGAAGCTTTCTTT
. | TRBD2 | TRBJ2-7 | TRBV6-1 | CATRAVAGPYEQYF | TGTGCCACGAGAGCCGTAGCGGGGCCCTACGAGCAGTACTTC
. | . | TRBJ2-7 | TRBV2 | CASSEAWTTQYF | TGTGCCAGCAGTGAAGCCTGGACTACGCAGTACTTC
. | TRBD1 | TRBJ2-3 | TRBV9 | CASSDTTGADTQYF | TGTGCCAGCAGCGACACTACAGGGGCAGATACGCAGTATTTT
. | . | TRBJ2-5 | TRBV5-6 | CASSRTAQETQYF | TGTGCCAGCAGCCGGACAGCCCAAGAGACCCAGTACTTC
. | TRBD1 | TRBJ2-2 | TRBV9 | CASSVDRGTDTGELFF | TGTGCCAGCAGCGTGGACAGGGGTACGGACACCGGGGAGCTGTTTTTT
. | . | TRBJ2-5 | TRBV7-8 | CASSPPGIETQYF | TGTGCCAGCAGCCCTCCAGGGATAGAGACCCAGTACTTC
. | TRBD1 | TRBJ2-3 | TRBV2 | CAFTGTGRDTQYF | TGTGCCTTCACCGGGACAGGGAGGGATACGCAGTATTTT
once | TRBD2 | TRBJ2-1 | TRBV7-9 | CASSYLRTSGRAGNEQFF | TGTGCCAGCAGCTACTTGAGAACTAGCGGGAGGGCCGGCAATGAGCAGTTCTTC
. | TRBD2 | TRBJ2-1 | TRBV4-2 | CASSQGTSGSNEQFF | TGTGCCAGCAGCCAAGGGACTAGCGGGAGCAATGAGCAGTTCTTC
. | TRBD2 | TRBJ2-2 | TRBV9 | CASSVGAGEDTGELFF | TGTGCCAGCAGCGTAGGAGCGGGAGAGGACACCGGGGAGCTGTTTTTT
. | TRBD2 | TRBJ2-7 | TRBV28 | CASSLASGKYEQYF | TGTGCCAGCAGTTTAGCTAGCGGGAAGTACGAGCAGTACTTC
few | TRBD2 | TRBJ2-3 | TRBV4-3 | CASSQDGLAGVPDTDTQYF | TGCGCCAGCAGCCAAGATGGACTAGCGGGAGTTCCAGACACAGATACGCAGTATTTT
. | . | TRBJ1-2 | TRBV27 | CASSRQAIRAGYGYTF | TGTGCCAGCAGCCGTCAGGCTATCCGGGCGGGCTATGGCTACACCTTC
. | . | TRBJ1-1 | TRBV28 | CASSFGNRDTEAFF | TGTGCCAGCAGTTTTGGGAACAGGGACACTGAAGCTTTCTTT
. | TRBD2 | TRBJ2-7 | TRBV2 | CASSAGGLAGSYEQYF | TGTGCCAGCAGTGCCGGGGGACTAGCGGGATCCTACGAGCAGTACTTC
. | TRBD2 | TRBJ2-7 | TRBV27 | CASRLAFSREQYF | TGTGCCAGCAGACTAGCGTTCAGTAGGGAGCAGTACTTC
. | TRBD2 | TRBJ2-1 | TRBV5-8 | CASSYVAGWEFF | TGTGCCAGCAGCTACGTAGCGGGATGGGAGTTCTTC
. | . | TRBJ1-5 | TRBV5-4 | CASSLLPSAELNQPQHF | TGTGCCAGCAGCTTGCTACCTAGCGCCGAACTAAATCAGCCCCAGCATTTT
. | . | TRBJ1-2 | TRBV29-1 | CSVGPQQSPGYTF | TGCAGCGTTGGGCCACAGCAAAGCCCCGGCTACACCTTC